The next 21 T cell receptor beta chains were all read from a single sample in a study of T-cell reconstitution after alpha-beta-depleted transplantation in children. Library preparation (for TCRbeta) was performed with unique molecular identifiers. One entry per CDR3 protein results from TCRdb running MiXCR on the PCR reads. The table lists around 300,000 distinct CDR3 sequences, 9.5% to 13% of them singletons. The sample here was PBMCs, taken before TCRalphabeta/CD19-depleted stem cell transplant. Receptors originate from a boy under two years old with acute myeloid leukemia, due to receive a stem cell transplant.

This clonotype was recorded many times. This chain connects TRBV30 to TRBJ1-2; a weak D match, TRBD1 (5 bases). Germline V CDR1 and CDR2: GTSNPN, SVGIG (reference sequence). Trimming removed 4 bases from V and 2 bases from J, with 14 bases in between. The CDR3 is 14 amino acids. Here the CDR3 reads CAWTAGLPNYGYTF. Written as DNA, the CDR3 is TGTGCCTGGACCGCAGGGCTGCCCAACTATGGCTACACCTTC.

This clonotype appeared many times. The chain employs TRBV29-1 and TRBJ1-3; 8 nucleotides agree with TRBD1. This CDR3 comprises 14 residues. The V gene's germline CDR1 is SQVTM and CDR2 ANQGSEA. J lost 0 bases, V lost 4 bases, and 2 bases had no gene match. In DNA, the CDR3 is TGCAGCGTTGCAGGGGGCGGCTCTGGAAACACCATATATTTT. This gives the protein CSVAGGGSGNTIYF.

This clonotype has ten or more counts. The genes are TRBV28 and TRBJ2-7; D could derive from TRBD1 or TRBD2 (5 bases each). Germline values: CDR1 MDHEN, CDR2 SYDVKM. Between the trimmed V and J ends, which lost 5 bases and 1 base, there was a span of 12 bases. CDR3 size: 14 residues. The CDR3 DNA sequence: TGTGCCAGCAGTGTTGGGACCGTTTCCTACGAGCAGTACTTC. Amino acid sequence: CASSVGTVSYEQYF.

This clonotype was seen many times. The DNA for the CDR3 is TGTGCCAGCAGTCTACGGGTGGGGTTAAGTCAGCCCCAGCATTTT. It encodes CASSLRVGLSQPQHF. The J gene is TRBJ1-5, the V gene TRBV6-5; D is unclear. The germline CDR1 and CDR2 sequences are MNHEY and SVGAGI. The V and J ends lost 5 bases and 6 bases respectively, with 17 bases between them. This CDR3 region has 15 residues.

Many counts were recorded for this clonotype. V gene TRBV5-5 combines with J gene TRBJ2-5; a possible D gene is TRBD1 (6 bases). The CDR3 sequence is 15 residues long. The V and J ends lost 3 bases and 2 bases respectively, with 14 bases between them. Germline loops: CDR1 SGHKS, CDR2 YYEKEE (reference sequence). CDR3 protein: CASSSTGQIQETQYF. The CDR3 bases are TGTGCCAGCAGCTCAACTGGACAGATTCAAGAGACCCAGTACTTC.

This clonotype was recorded a few times. The gene calls are TRBV6-1 and TRBJ2-7, with 7 bases lining up with TRBD2. Germline CDR1 reads MNHNS; CDR2 reads SASEGT. The CDR3 covers 18 residues. V gave up 6 bases and J gave up 4 bases; unmatched junction bases: 21. The DNA for the CDR3 is TGTGCCAGCAGACTGGTACCACTAGGGCGGGAGCCCCTTTACGAGCAGTACTTC. Protein: CASRLVPLGREPLYEQYF.

The chain recombines TRBV29-1 with TRBJ2-1, with D tentatively TRBD1 (5 bases). This CDR3 spans 15 amino acids. V dropped 3 bases and J dropped 0 bases, with 12 bases sitting between them. Germline V gives CDR1 SQVTM, CDR2 ANQGSEA. The CDR3 is CSVDTGPSSYNEQFF. Here the CDR3 DNA reads TGCAGCGTTGATACAGGCCCGAGCTCCTACAATGAGCAGTTCTTC.

The table lists this clonotype with many counts. The rearrangement uses TRBV28 and TRBJ2-5, with 7 positions matching TRBD2. Germline V CDR1 and CDR2: MDHEN, SYDVKM. CDR3 size: 14 residues. V lost 6 bases and J lost 4; bases outside the gene matches: 8. The CDR3, as DNA: TGTGCCAGCAGATTGACTAGCAGAGGAGAGACCCAGTACTTC. It specifies CASRLTSRGETQYF. The whole variable domain, filled in from reference TRBV28 and TRBJ2-5, reads DVKVTQSSRYLVKRTGEKVFLECVQDMDHENMFWYRQDPGLGLRLIYFSYDVKMKEKGDIPEGYSVSREKKERFSLILESASTNQTSMYLCASRLTSRGETQYFGPGTRLLVL.

Notes on this clonotype: At one end the junction does not follow the germline gene, possibly because of a read error. The V call is TRBV6-1, the J call TRBJ2-7, with D possibly being TRBD2 (5 bases). The CDR3 sequence is 15 residues long. The germline V gene has CDR1 MNHNS and CDR2 SASEGT. DNA of the CDR3: TGTGCCAGCACTGAACTTGGACGGACTGGGAGCGAGCAGTACTTC. It codes for CASTELGRTGSEQYF.

This clonotype has at least ten counts. The chain carries TRBV29-1 and TRBJ2-3; D gene uncertain. This CDR3 comprises 11 residues. Germline CDR1 reads SQVTM; CDR2 reads ANQGSEA. V was pared by 8 bases and J by 6 bases, with 12 bases between. Here the CDR3 reads CSLSYHDTQYF. The CDR3 region has the DNA TGCAGCCTTTCCTATCACGATACGCAGTATTTT.

The sample holds many counts of this clonotype. V and J are TRBV7-2 and TRBJ2-2; possibly TRBD2 for D (6 bases). There are 15 residues in the CDR3. The germline V and J ends were trimmed by 0 bases and 4 bases, with 9 bases remaining between them. Germline assignment: CDR1 SGHTA and CDR2 FQGNSA. This CDR3 is CASSLAAGSTGELFF. The CDR3 DNA reads TGTGCCAGCAGCTTAGCGGCCGGGAGCACCGGGGAGCTGTTTTTT.

This clonotype was picked up many times. CDR3 coding DNA: TGCGCCAGCAGCCAGTTGGCAGCCACCGGGGAGCTGTTTTTT. This encodes CASSQLAATGELFF. V is TRBV5-1 and J is TRBJ2-2, with D unclear. Germline loops: CDR1 SGHRS, CDR2 YFSETQ. Trimming cost V 4 bases and J 4 bases, with 11 bases left between them. This CDR3 region has 14 residues.

The table lists this clonotype with a few counts. The chain links TRBV7-9 to TRBJ2-3, with 8 positions matching TRBD2. The length of the CDR3 is 13 residues. With V trimmed by 9 bases and J by 3 bases, 5 bases remained unmatched. CDR1 is SEHNR and CDR2 is FQNEAQ in the germline V gene (reference sequence). Here the CDR3 DNA reads TGTGCCAGTTCGGGACTAGGAACAGATACGCAGTATTTT. Its protein product is CASSGLGTDTQYF.

The rearrangement uses TRBV11-2 and TRBJ2-3; 11 positions match TRBD2. This CDR3 spans 18 amino acids. V was pared by 5 bases and J by 0 bases, with 10 bases of the junction left unmatched. The germline V gene encodes CDR1 SGHAT and CDR2 FQNNGV. The CDR3: CASSDGMLAGGSTDTQYF. For the CDR3, the DNA is TGTGCCAGCAGCGACGGGATGCTAGCGGGGGGCAGCACAGATACGCAGTATTTT.

In this sample, this clonotype turned up a few times. The rearrangement joins TRBV6-5 to TRBJ2-3; D is perhaps TRBD2 (5 bases). V was pared by 5 bases and J by 3 bases, with 18 bases between. This CDR3 has 16 amino acids. Germline V gene sequence: CDR1 MNHEY, CDR2 SVGAGI. The CDR3, as DNA: TGTGCCAGCAGTCCCGGAAAAAAAAGAGGGACAGATACGCAGTATTTT. Translation: CASSPGKKRGTDTQYF.

This chain connects TRBV29-1 to TRBJ2-7; D unresolved. This CDR3 comprises 13 residues. Germline-derived CDR1 and CDR2 are SQVTM and ANQGSEA. Trimming pared 2 bases from V and 0 bases from J, leaving 8 bases between. CDR3 amino acids: CSVESESSYEQYF. The CDR3 DNA is TGCAGCGTTGAAAGCGAAAGCTCCTACGAGCAGTACTTC.

This clonotype was recorded once. A much larger clonotype is one base distant, so this may be a read error. V usage is TRBV9 and J usage is TRBJ1-5; D is ambiguous. Trimming cost V 0 bases and J 6 bases, with 7 bases left between them. The germline V gene has CDR1 SGDLS and CDR2 YYNGEE. There are 13 residues in the CDR3. The CDR3: CASSVDGSQPQHF. CDR3 in DNA: TGTGCCAGCAGCGTAGACGGCAGTCAGCCCCAGCATTTT.

This clonotype appeared many times. The chain couples TRBV9 to TRBJ2-1; D perhaps matches TRBD2 (7 bases). This CDR3 spans 14 amino acids. Trimming removed 4 bases at V and 6 bases at J, with 14 bases between. Germline CDR1 reads SGDLS; CDR2 reads YYNGEE. This CDR3 is CASSPAGAGNEQFF. The CDR3 nucleotides read TGTGCCAGCAGCCCTGCGGGGGCGGGCAATGAGCAGTTCTTC.

This clonotype has ten or more counts. V is TRBV28 and J is TRBJ2-3; possibly TRBD2 for D (6 bases). Germline loops: CDR1 MDHEN, CDR2 SYDVKM. The CDR3 is 13 amino acids. The V and J ends lost 6 bases and 5 bases respectively, with 12 bases between them. The CDR3 sequence is CASSRGREDTQYF. CDR3 DNA sequence: TGTGCCAGCAGCCGCGGGCGGGAAGATACGCAGTATTTT.

The table lists this clonotype with a few counts. The chain recombines TRBV20-1 with TRBJ1-2; D unresolved. The CDR3 is 13 residues long. The germline gives CDR1 DFQATT, CDR2 SNEGSKA (reference sequence). V was pared by 0 bases and J by 4 bases, with 9 bases between. The CDR3 here is CSAREGRFYGYTF. In DNA form, the CDR3 reads TGCAGTGCTAGAGAAGGACGCTTCTATGGCTACACCTTC.

This clonotype came up many times. The V gene is TRBV9, the J gene TRBJ2-1, with D perhaps matching TRBD1 or TRBD2 (5 bases each). V was pared by 3 bases and J by 4 bases, with 14 bases between. This CDR3 has 15 residues. Germline lookup yields CDR1 SGDLS and CDR2 YYNGEE. CDR3 region: CASSARSGLYNEQFF. The CDR3 coding sequence is TGTGCCAGCAGCGCCCGTTCGGGGCTATACAATGAGCAGTTCTTC.